The TCR beta chain under discussion was sequenced for a study of shared clonotypes between healthy human individuals. Trimming at V came to 6 bases and at J to 7 bases, leaving 17 bases not matched to a gene. There are 17 residues in the CDR3. Germline V gene data show CDR1 as MDHEN and CDR2 as SYDVKM. Regarding this clone: Its antigen is unknown.

The assay was run at deep level. Assay: immunoSEQ multiplex PCR; the TCRdb copy retains only in-frame clones and omits some. The data contain almost 750,000 clones, around 77% of them seen just once; the ten biggest clones take up more than 1.5%. Study results and caveats: Memory subsets generally showed smaller estimated richness than naive subsets did.

The specimen sequenced was memory CD4+ T cells sorted from blood. Subset given: CD45RA-negative fraction. The TCR comes from a woman in her thirties in good health. The V gene is TRBV28, the J gene TRBJ1-5; 8 bases are shared with TRBD1. CDR3 amino acids: CASSFPSWMDRAQPQHF. DNA of the CDR3: TGTGCCAGCAGCTTCCCATCCTGGATGGACAGGGCACAGCCCCAGCATTTT.